This TCR beta chain was identified in a study of T-cell reconstitution after alpha-beta-depleted transplantation in children. Whole-study results and caveats: Some patients' high day-60 TCRbeta diversity was traced to surviving recipient T cells and thymic progenitors. Expanded graft clones, several hundred of them, were reportedly the source of alpha-beta T cells about two months after transplant.

Molecular barcoding with unique molecular identifiers was used for the TCRbeta library. TCRdb passed the PCR reads through MiXCR, listing each CDR3 protein once. The sample contains about 980,000 distinct CDR3 sequences, about 29% of which appear only once. CDR3 size: 12 residues. The germline V gene has CDR1 DFQATT and CDR2 SNEGSKA (reference sequence). V lost 6 bases to trimming and J lost 4 bases, with 12 bases between them. This clonotype has only a few counts. The antigen remains undetermined. This receptor was obtained from a boy under two years old who had a stem cell transplant for SCID, so the T cells may come from the graft donor. The chain joins TRBV20-1 to TRBJ1-2, with TRBD1 as a possible D gene (6 bases). The sample here was PBMCs, mostly from graft donor cells, taken 360 days after TCRalphabeta/CD19-depleted stem cell transplant. Here the CDR3 reads CSAYGQSYGYTF. CDR3 bases: TGCAGTGCGTACGGACAGAGCTATGGCTACACCTTC.